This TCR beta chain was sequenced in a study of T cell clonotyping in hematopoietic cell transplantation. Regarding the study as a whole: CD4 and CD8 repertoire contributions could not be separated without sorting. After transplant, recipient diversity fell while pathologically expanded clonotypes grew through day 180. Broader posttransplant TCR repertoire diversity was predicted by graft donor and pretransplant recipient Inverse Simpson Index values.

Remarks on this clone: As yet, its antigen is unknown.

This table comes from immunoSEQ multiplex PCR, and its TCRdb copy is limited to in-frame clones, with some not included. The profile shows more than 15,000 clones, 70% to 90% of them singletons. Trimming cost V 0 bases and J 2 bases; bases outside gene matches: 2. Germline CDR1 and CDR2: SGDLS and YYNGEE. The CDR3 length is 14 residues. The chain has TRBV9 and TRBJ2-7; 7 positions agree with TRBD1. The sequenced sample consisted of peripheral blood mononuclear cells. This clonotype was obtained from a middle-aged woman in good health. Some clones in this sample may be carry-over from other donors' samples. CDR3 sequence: CASSVGGTAYEQYF. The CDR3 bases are TGTGCCAGCAGCGTAGGGGGGACAGCCTACGAGCAGTACTTC.